This T cell receptor beta chain was sequenced in a study of Tregs in tolerant kidney transplant recipients (dated by TCRdb to the late 2010s). In the study overall: The transplants used related donors along with nonmyeloablative bone marrow transplantation, and in the human trials mixed chimerism was transient. The study used TCRbeta sequencing to identify donor-specific regulatory T cells before combined kidney and bone marrow transplantation, then tracked those cells after transplant.

Taken with the paper, the label for time point translates to: blood sample drawn before combined kidney and bone marrow transplant. Unstimulated Tregs (CD4+CD25+CD127-), CD4+ non-Tregs (CD4+CD25-), CD4 and CD8 cells were FACS-sorted from thawed PBMCs. Patients were several combined kidney and bone marrow transplant recipients from the ITN036ST trial, and only these trial subjects had samples available. Healthy control blood was processed to PBMCs with a Ficoll density gradient and then cryopreserved, whereas patient PBMCs were collected both before and after transplant. For TCRbeta CDR3 sequencing, genomic DNA was extracted from sorted cells using the QIAGEN DNeasy Blood and Tissue Kit. High-throughput TCRbeta CDR3 sequencing, which included PCR amplification with bias correction and internal controls, was done commercially through immunoSEQ. The original pipeline was this. Unique productive TCRbeta sequences were defined by CDR3 nucleotide sequence where primers matched, and otherwise by CDR3 amino acid sequence together with Vbeta and Jbeta genes. Sorting error was corrected by removing sequences shared between sorted populations at a frequency ratio of 2:1 or less, and the remaining shared sequences were assigned to the higher population. Donor-reactive sequences were defined as at least 5-fold expanded in CFSE-low cells versus unstimulated cells, with frequency of at least 0.01% in CFSE-low cells. Jensen-Shannon divergence calculated on the top 100 TCRbeta sequences ranked by frequency was used to measure repertoire divergence. For samples with multiple sequencing runs, sorting error was corrected in each run separately before the runs were combined. TCRdb obtained this table from immuneACCESS and retained in-frame rearrangements with V and J assigned. These tables miss some clones; where compared with another copy, unresolved V genes account for less than half of the shortfall, and the remainder is unexplained. That table furnishes V, J and clone size, whereas the DNA furnished D and trimming. This sample is represented by around 74,000 clones; 98% of them were singletons. The ten largest make up 0.55% to 0.6% of the sample.

CDR1 and CDR2, looked up from the germline V gene, are KGHSH and LQKENI. V is shortened by 5 bases, J by 3 bases, and the region joining them spans 17 bases. The CDR3 measures 15 amino acids from cysteine to phenylalanine. Only the CDR3 DNA stays, 45 bases, in frame from base 1. The research as a whole found: The most biologically relevant and donor-specific TCRbeta repertoire appeared to be identified by expanding Tregs with activated donor B cells. Because only a small number of patients were included, the study had limitations, and the results will need to be validated in larger populations as well as under other immunosuppression protocols. Donor-specific Treg expansion exceeded global Treg expansion in tolerant patients, suggesting antigen-driven rather than nonspecific expansion. For some patients the PCR primers changed over time, which made it impossible to compare the samples from those patients at the nucleotide level. Biological reproducibility was not examined directly, but technical replication error appeared to be minimal.

This clone was found once. This clone's antigen is unknown. Base qualities are not recorded, but no much larger clone differs from it by a single base. The receptor's source is a human donor who received a combined kidney and bone marrow transplant. The material sequenced was CD4+ T cells from blood, taken before the transplant. The rearrangement joined TRBV18 to TRBJ2-7; TRBD2 is possibly the D segment (6 matching bases). CDR3 sequence: CASSSSGGVVYEQYF. In nucleotide form, the sequence is TGTGCCAGCTCATCCTCGGGCGGGGTCGTCTACGAGCAGTACTTC.